A selection of T cell receptor beta chains follows, all from one sample in a study of human T cells and chemical hapten exposure. TCRdb itself ran the RACE reads through MiXCR, one entry per CDR3 protein. The sample contains under 300,000 distinct CDR3 sequences, approximately 8.6% of which appear only once. Sequencing was performed on whole blood, taken in connection with sensitization to the hapten diphenylcyclopropenone (DPC). The origin of the receptors is a woman in her thirties or forties with alopecia areata. Some clones in this sample may be carry-over from other donors' samples. Both conserved end residues are part of each CDR3. A D gene is named only where the DNA matches it firmly. Rows may omit the clone size; those that give it use once, few, many or a size class.

TRBJ1-1	TRBV6-6	.	many	CASTYTLAIEAFF	TGTGCCAGCACCTACACGTTAGCGATTGAAGCTTTCTTT
TRBJ1-6	TRBV3-1	TRBD1	.	CASSQGGQGYSPLHF	TGTGCCAGCAGCCAAGGGGGACAGGGGTATTCACCCCTCCACTTT
TRBJ2-2	TRBV7-8	TRBD2	.	CASSPLAGEVYTGELFF	TGTGCCAGCTCGCCACTAGCGGGAGAAGTTTACACCGGGGAGCTGTTTTTT
TRBJ2-1	TRBV28	.	.	CASSSPPYEQFF	TGTGCCAGCAGTTCCCCCCCCTATGAGCAGTTCTTC
TRBJ1-2	TRBV29-1	.	.	CSVEGISGYTF	TGCAGCGTTGAAGGGATTTCGGGCTACACCTTC
TRBJ2-3	TRBV6-6	.	.	CATRYMGFDTQYF	TGTGCCACCCGTTACATGGGATTCGATACGCAGTATTTT
TRBJ2-3	TRBV12-3/TRBV12-4	.	.	CASGSRGAQYF	TGTGCCAGCGGAAGTCGGGGAGCGCAGTATTTT
TRBJ2-7	TRBV28	.	few	CASSGAGGIYEQYF	TGTGCCAGCAGTGGGGCAGGGGGGATTTACGAGCAGTACTTC
TRBJ1-1	TRBV3-1	.	.	CASSQDPWKGGEAFF	TGTGCCAGCAGCCAAGACCCCTGGAAGGGCGGTGAAGCTTTCTTT
TRBJ1-1	TRBV28	.	few	CASSLWANTEAFF	TGTGCCAGCAGTTTATGGGCGAACACTGAAGCTTTCTTT
TRBJ1-4	TRBV28	TRBD1	many	CASTTGEASNEKLFF	TGTGCCAGCACAACAGGGGAGGCGTCTAATGAAAAACTGTTTTTT
TRBJ1-6	TRBV28	.	.	CASRDSSPLHF	TGTGCCAGCAGGGACAGCTCACCCCTCCACTTT
TRBJ2-1	TRBV7-2	.	.	CASSFMSRVDEQFF	TGTGCCAGCAGCTTTATGTCCCGGGTAGATGAGCAGTTCTTC
TRBJ2-1	TRBV29-1	TRBD1	few	CSVDGRQGAGEQFF	TGCAGCGTTGATGGGAGACAGGGGGCCGGTGAGCAGTTCTTC
TRBJ2-3	TRBV12-5	.	.	CASAGLGDTDTQYF	TGTGCTAGCGCAGGTTTAGGGGACACAGATACGCAGTATTTT
TRBJ2-7	TRBV4-3	.	few	CASSRTWTGTYEQYF	TGCGCCAGCAGCCGAACCTGGACTGGAACCTACGAGCAGTACTTC
TRBJ2-1	TRBV28	TRBD2	.	CASTPLGTSGSNEQFF	TGTGCCAGCACCCCCTTAGGGACTAGCGGGAGTAATGAGCAGTTCTTC
TRBJ1-3	TRBV18	TRBD1	.	CASSPETGKGNTIYF	TGTGCCAGCTCACCAGAGACAGGGAAAGGAAACACCATATATTTT
TRBJ1-1	TRBV6-2/TRBV6-3	.	few	CASSYSIGRGGTEAFF	TGTGCCAGCAGTTACTCGATAGGGAGGGGAGGCACTGAAGCTTTCTTT
TRBJ2-4	TRBV20-1	TRBD2	few	CSVPTSGKNIQYF	TGCAGTGTTCCGACTAGCGGAAAAAACATTCAGTACTTC
TRBJ2-1	TRBV28	TRBD2	many	CASSLSGSDEQFF	TGTGCCAGCAGCTTAAGCGGGAGCGATGAGCAGTTCTTC
TRBJ2-3	TRBV18	.	.	CASSSSTDSTDTQYF	TGTGCCAGCTCATCGAGCACGGACAGCACAGATACGCAGTATTTT
TRBJ2-7	TRBV4-2	.	.	CASSQDHSISSYEQYF	TGTGCCAGCAGCCAGGACCACTCCATCAGCTCCTACGAGCAGTACTTC
TRBJ1-4	TRBV9	.	.	CASSVGAREGEKLFF	TGTGCCAGCAGCGTAGGGGCCAGGGAGGGTGAAAAACTGTTTTTT
TRBJ2-3	TRBV20-1	TRBD2	.	CSGAAGAEDTQYF	TGCAGTGGGGCGGCGGGAGCGGAAGATACGCAGTATTTT
TRBJ2-3	TRBV5-1	.	few	CASSLQGDTQYF	TGCGCCAGCAGCCTACAGGGAGATACGCAGTATTTT
TRBJ2-1	TRBV11-2	.	many	CASSLGGREQFF	TGTGCCAGCAGCTTAGGAGGACGGGAGCAGTTCTTC
TRBJ2-3	TRBV27	TRBD2	many	CASSSSGLGRGTDTQYF	TGTGCCAGCAGCTCTTCCGGGTTGGGGAGGGGCACAGATACGCAGTATTTT
TRBJ2-5	TRBV4-2	TRBD2	many	CASSPLGLAGREETQYF	TGTGCCAGCAGCCCCCTGGGGCTAGCGGGAAGGGAAGAGACCCAGTACTTC
TRBJ2-5	TRBV7-8	.	.	CASSAASKLTQYF	TGTGCCAGCAGTGCAGCCAGCAAATTGACCCAGTACTTC
TRBJ2-1	TRBV29-1	.	.	CSVRQIEQFF	TGCAGCGTTAGACAAATCGAGCAGTTCTTC
TRBJ2-3	TRBV5-1	.	.	CASSLEIRLHTDTQYF	TGCGCCAGCAGCTTGGAGATCCGGCTACACACAGATACGCAGTATTTT
TRBJ2-2	TRBV9	.	few	CASSVGPGDTGELFF	TGTGCCAGCAGCGTAGGTCCAGGGGACACCGGGGAGCTGTTTTTT
TRBJ2-5	TRBV20-1	TRBD1	few	CSASRTGIPQETQYF	TGCAGTGCTAGTCGGACAGGGATCCCCCAAGAGACCCAGTACTTC
TRBJ2-6	TRBV7-3	.	.	CASSFRPGANVLTF	TGTGCCAGCAGCTTCCGCCCTGGGGCCAACGTCCTGACTTTC
TRBJ1-2	TRBV29-1	.	few	CSISDGYTF	TGCAGCATTAGCGATGGCTACACCTTC
TRBJ2-6	TRBV28	.	.	CASRNYAGSGANVLTF	TGTGCCAGCAGGAACTACGCCGGCTCTGGGGCCAACGTCCTGACTTTC
TRBJ2-3	TRBV5-1	.	few	CASSTGLSDTQYF	TGCGCCAGCAGCACGGGACTCTCAGATACGCAGTATTTT
TRBJ1-5	TRBV6-1	.	many	CASSELSAGSTQPQHF	TGTGCCAGCAGTGAATTATCGGCCGGGTCCACTCAGCCCCAGCATTTT
TRBJ2-1	TRBV28	TRBD1	few	CASSGRDRGVLQFF	TGTGCCAGCAGCGGGCGGGACAGGGGCGTTCTGCAGTTCTTC
TRBJ1-3	TRBV28	.	.	CASSFPGNTIYF	TGTGCCAGCAGTTTCCCTGGAAACACCATATATTTT
TRBJ2-7	TRBV5-1	TRBD2	few	CASSRSLSSGTRPWEQYF	TGCGCCAGCAGCCGCTCCCTTTCTAGCGGGACACGCCCCTGGGAGCAGTACTTC
TRBJ1-4	TRBV4-1	TRBD1	few	CASRSQGTSEKLFF	TGCGCCAGCCGTTCACAGGGGACGAGTGAAAAACTGTTTTTT
TRBJ2-3	TRBV10-3	TRBD2	.	CAIKTSGRATDTQYF	TGTGCCATTAAGACTAGCGGGAGGGCAACGGATACGCAGTATTTT
TRBJ1-2	TRBV10-3	.	many	CAISGDANYGYTF	TGTGCCATCAGTGGAGATGCTAACTATGGCTACACCTTC
TRBJ1-3	TRBV24-1	.	.	CATSEGPGRTSGNTIYF	TGTGCCACCAGTGAGGGTCCGGGACGGACATCTGGAAACACCATATATTTT
TRBJ1-5	TRBV20-1	.	.	CSARDFGFGRNQPQHF	TGCAGTGCTAGAGATTTCGGTTTTGGGCGCAATCAGCCCCAGCATTTT
TRBJ2-3	TRBV7-8	.	many	CASRLPGPGDTQYF	TGTGCCAGCCGCCTGCCGGGGCCGGGAGATACGCAGTATTTT
TRBJ1-6	TRBV11-2	.	.	CASSFSRTVNSPLHF	TGTGCCAGCAGCTTCTCACGGACAGTCAATTCACCCCTCCACTTT
TRBJ2-3	TRBV20-1	.	few	CSAGDRQGNGIGADTQYF	TGCAGTGCCGGGGACCGGCAGGGAAATGGCATTGGGGCAGATACGCAGTATTTT
TRBJ2-7	TRBV5-1	TRBD1	many	CASSESPGTGYEQYF	TGCGCCAGCAGCGAAAGTCCCGGGACAGGATACGAGCAGTACTTC
TRBJ2-1	TRBV6-2/TRBV6-3	TRBD2	many	CASSYSLADNEQFF	TGTGCCAGCAGTTACAGTCTAGCGGACAATGAGCAGTTCTTC
TRBJ2-1	TRBV6-2/TRBV6-3	TRBD1	few	CASSYPDRGNEQFF	TGTGCCAGCAGTTACCCCGACAGGGGGAATGAGCAGTTCTTC
TRBJ1-4	TRBV6-5	.	many	CASSYGGAREKLFF	TGTGCCAGCAGTTACGGGGGGGCGCGGGAAAAACTGTTTTTT
TRBJ2-3	TRBV29-1	TRBD2	few	CSVEGLAGGPSDTQYF	TGCAGCGTTGAGGGACTAGCGGGAGGGCCTTCGGATACGCAGTATTTT